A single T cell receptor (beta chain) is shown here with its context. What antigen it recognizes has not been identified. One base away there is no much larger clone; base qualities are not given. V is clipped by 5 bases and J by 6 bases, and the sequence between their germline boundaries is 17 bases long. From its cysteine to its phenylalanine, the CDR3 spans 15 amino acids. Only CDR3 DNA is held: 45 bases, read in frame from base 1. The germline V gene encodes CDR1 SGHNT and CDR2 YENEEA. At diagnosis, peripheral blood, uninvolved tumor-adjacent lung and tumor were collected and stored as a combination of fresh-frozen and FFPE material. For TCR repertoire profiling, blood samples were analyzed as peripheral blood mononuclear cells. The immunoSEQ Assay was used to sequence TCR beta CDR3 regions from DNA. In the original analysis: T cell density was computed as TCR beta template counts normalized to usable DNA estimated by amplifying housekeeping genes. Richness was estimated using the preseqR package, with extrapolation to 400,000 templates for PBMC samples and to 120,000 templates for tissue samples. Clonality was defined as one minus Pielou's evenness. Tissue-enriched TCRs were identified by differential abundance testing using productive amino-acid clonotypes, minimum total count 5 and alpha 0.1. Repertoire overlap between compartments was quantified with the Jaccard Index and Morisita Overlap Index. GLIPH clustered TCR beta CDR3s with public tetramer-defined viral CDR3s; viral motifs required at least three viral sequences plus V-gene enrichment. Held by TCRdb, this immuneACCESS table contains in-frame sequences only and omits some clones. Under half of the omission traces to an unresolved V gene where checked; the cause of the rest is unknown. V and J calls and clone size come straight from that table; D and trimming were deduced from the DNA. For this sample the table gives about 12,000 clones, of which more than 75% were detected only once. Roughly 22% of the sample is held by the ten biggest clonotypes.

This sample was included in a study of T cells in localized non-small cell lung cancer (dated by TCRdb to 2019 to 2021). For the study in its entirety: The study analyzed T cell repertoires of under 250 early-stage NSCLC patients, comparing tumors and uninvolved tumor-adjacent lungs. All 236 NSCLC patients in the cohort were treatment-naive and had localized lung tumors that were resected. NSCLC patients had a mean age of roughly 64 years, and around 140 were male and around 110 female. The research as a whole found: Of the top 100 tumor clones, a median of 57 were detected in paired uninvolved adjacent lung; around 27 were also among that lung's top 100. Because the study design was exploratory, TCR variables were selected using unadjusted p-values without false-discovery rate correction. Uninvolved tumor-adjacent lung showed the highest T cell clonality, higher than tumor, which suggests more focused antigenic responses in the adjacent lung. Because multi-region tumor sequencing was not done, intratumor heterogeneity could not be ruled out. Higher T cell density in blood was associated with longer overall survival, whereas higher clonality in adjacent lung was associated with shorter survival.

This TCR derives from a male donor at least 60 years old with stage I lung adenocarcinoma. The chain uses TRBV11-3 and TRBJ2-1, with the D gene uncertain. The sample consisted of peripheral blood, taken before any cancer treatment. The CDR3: CASSPFETRGNEQFF. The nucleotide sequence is TGTGCCAGCAGCCCATTCGAGACCAGAGGCAATGAGCAGTTCTTC.